Each of the 11 T cell receptor beta chains below was sequenced from the same sample in a study of T cells in Graves' hyperthyroidism and ophthalmopathy. TCR beta CDR3 regions were amplified from RNA transcripts. A set of HTBI primers served as the primers for a first-round RT-PCR of the TCR CDR3. TCRdb passed the multiplex PCR reads through MiXCR, listing each CDR3 protein once. This table holds 480,000 or so distinct CDR3 sequences, over 13% found once. The sample consisted of blood. The source of these receptors is a woman aged 18 to 35 with Graves' hyperthyroidism.

About this clonotype itself: A much larger clone sits a single nucleotide away, making a read error possible. The chain uses TRBV10-3 and TRBJ2-7; possible D gene TRBD2, 6 bases. Looked up from germline, CDR1 is ENHRY and CDR2 is SYGVKD. The CDR3 covers 13 residues. V shed 8 bases and J shed 5 bases, with 16 bases lying between them. The CDR3 nucleotides read TGTGCCATCGGCACCCGGGGGAGGAACGAGCAGTACTTC. As protein: CAIGTRGRNEQYF.

The rearrangement uses TRBV7-8 and TRBJ2-3, with 10 positions matching TRBD2. The V and J ends lost 5 bases and 8 bases, in that order; junction bases with no gene match: 13. The CDR3 is 16 residues long. The germline gives CDR1 SGHVS, CDR2 FQNEAQ. As DNA, the CDR3 is TGTGCCAGCAGCCCCCCCCCAGCGGGAGGGCCTAGTACGCAGTATTTT. Protein: CASSPPPAGGPSTQYF.

In this sample, this clonotype turned up many times. The V call is TRBV12-3 or TRBV12-4, the J call TRBJ1-1; D ambiguous. Trimming took 2 bases from V and 0 from J, leaving 16 bases between them. This CDR3 region has 17 residues. This chain's CDR3 is CASSLMIGSSMNTEAFF. CDR3 nucleotide sequence: TGTGCCAGCAGTTTAATGATCGGCTCATCCATGAACACTGAAGCTTTCTTT.

Comments on this clonotype: A read error may produce the germline difference seen at one junction end. The chain links TRBV30 to TRBJ1-3, with a possible D match to TRBD1 (5 bases). Germline lookup yields CDR1 GTSNPN and CDR2 SVGIG (reference sequence). The CDR3 has 13 amino acids. The CDR3 DNA reads TGTGCCTGCGCTCGGGGGACCGGAAATACCATATATTTT. As protein: CACARGTGNTIYF.

This clonotype was picked up a small number of times. V is TRBV5-6 and J is TRBJ1-2, with a weak D call TRBD1 (5 bases). The CDR3 runs 12 residues. Germline CDR1 and CDR2: SGHDT and YYEEEE. Trimming shortened V by 6 bases and J by 4 bases, and 10 bases separated the two germline ends. The CDR3 bases are TGTGCCAGCAACTGGGGGTCCTATGGCTACACCTTC. This gives the protein CASNWGSYGYTF.

The table lists this clonotype with many counts. The chain joins TRBV30 to TRBJ2-3; 9 nucleotides match TRBD1. J gave up 4 bases and V 3 bases, and 5 bases lay outside the gene matches. This CDR3 has 14 residues. Germline assignment: CDR1 GTSNPN and CDR2 SVGIG (reference sequence). The CDR3 coding sequence is TGTGCCTGGAGGAATACAGGGGGCGCAGATACGCAGTATTTT. Amino acid sequence: CAWRNTGGADTQYF.

This clonotype occurred a few times. V and J are TRBV29-1 and TRBJ1-4; D possibly corresponds to TRBD1 (6 bases). The CDR3 length is 14 residues. CDR1 and CDR2 from the germline V gene are SQVTM and ANQGSEA. V dropped 4 bases and J dropped 10 bases, with 19 bases sitting between them. The CDR3 sequence: CSVGVGALGGKLFF. In DNA, the CDR3 is TGCAGCGTTGGAGTGGGGGCCCTAGGGGGAAAACTGTTTTTT.

In its sample, this clonotype was seen many times. The rearrangement uses TRBV6-1 and TRBJ2-3, with 11 bases identical to TRBD2. Germline lookup yields CDR1 MNHNS and CDR2 SASEGT. With 4 bases clipped from V and 7 bases from J, the junction kept 4 bases outside the gene matches. The CDR3 runs 14 residues. CDR3 sequence (DNA): TGTGCCAGCAGTGCGGGACTAGCGGTAAATACGCAGTATTTT. Its translation is CASSAGLAVNTQYF.

This clonotype was seen ten or more times. This chain joins TRBV7-9 and TRBJ2-1; 10 bases agree with TRBD2. CDR3 length: 15 residues. The V segment lost 8 bases and the J segment 3 bases; nucleotides outside the gene matches: 7. Germline V CDR1 and CDR2: SEHNR, FQNEAQ (reference sequence). CDR3 region: CASGSGLAVYNEQFF. In DNA form, the CDR3 reads TGTGCCAGCGGGAGCGGACTAGCGGTCTACAATGAGCAGTTCTTC.

This clonotype was detected ten times or more. The chain carries TRBV12-3 or TRBV12-4 and TRBJ2-5; TRBD2 matches 10 bases. This CDR3 is 15 amino acids long. After removal of 5 bases from V and 4 bases from J, the junction contained 7 bases not matched to a gene. In DNA, the CDR3 is TGTGCCAGCAGTACCGGGACTAGCGAGGGAGAGACCCAGTACTTC. This gives the protein CASSTGTSEGETQYF.

The chain combines TRBV25-1 with TRBJ2-6; no reliable D call. The CDR3 loop spans 13 amino acids. Germline lookup yields CDR1 MGHDK and CDR2 SYGVNS. The ends were cut back, 7 bases at V and 2 bases at J, with 6 bases in the middle. The CDR3 DNA reads as TGTGCCAGCACAATTCCTGGGGCCAACGTCCTGACTTTC. Its protein is CASTIPGANVLTF.